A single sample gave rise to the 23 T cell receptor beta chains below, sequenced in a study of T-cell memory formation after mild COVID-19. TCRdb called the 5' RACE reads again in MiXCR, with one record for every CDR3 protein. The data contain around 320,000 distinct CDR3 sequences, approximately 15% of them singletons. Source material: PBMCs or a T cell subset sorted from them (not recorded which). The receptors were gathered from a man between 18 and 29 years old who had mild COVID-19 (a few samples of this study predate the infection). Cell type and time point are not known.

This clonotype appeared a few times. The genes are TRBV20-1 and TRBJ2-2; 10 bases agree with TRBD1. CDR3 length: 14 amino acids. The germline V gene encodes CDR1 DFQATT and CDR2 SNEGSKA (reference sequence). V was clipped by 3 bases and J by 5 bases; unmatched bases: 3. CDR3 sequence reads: CSARGDRGTGELFF. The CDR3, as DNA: TGCAGTGCTAGGGGGGACAGGGGTACCGGGGAGCTGTTTTTT.

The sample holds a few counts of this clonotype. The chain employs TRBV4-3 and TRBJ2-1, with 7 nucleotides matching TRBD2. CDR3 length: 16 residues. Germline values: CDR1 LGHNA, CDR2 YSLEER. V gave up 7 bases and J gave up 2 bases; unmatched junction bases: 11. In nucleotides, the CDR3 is TGCGCCAGCAAGCCCGAGAGGGACTACCCCTACAATGAGCAGTTCTTC. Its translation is CASKPERDYPYNEQFF.

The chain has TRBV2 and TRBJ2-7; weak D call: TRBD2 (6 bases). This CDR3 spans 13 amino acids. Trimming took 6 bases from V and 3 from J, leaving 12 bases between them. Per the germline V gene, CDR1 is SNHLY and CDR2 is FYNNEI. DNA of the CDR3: TGTGCCAGCAGAAAGTTCGGGAGCTACGAGCAGTACTTC. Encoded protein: CASRKFGSYEQYF.

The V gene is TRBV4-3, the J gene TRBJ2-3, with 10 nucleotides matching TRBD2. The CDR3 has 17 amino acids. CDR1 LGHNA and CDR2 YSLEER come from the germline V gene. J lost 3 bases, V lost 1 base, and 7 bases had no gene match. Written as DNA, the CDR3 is TGCGCCAGCAGCCAAGCGTCCGGGACTAGCGTGACAGATACGCAGTATTTT. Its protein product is CASSQASGTSVTDTQYF.

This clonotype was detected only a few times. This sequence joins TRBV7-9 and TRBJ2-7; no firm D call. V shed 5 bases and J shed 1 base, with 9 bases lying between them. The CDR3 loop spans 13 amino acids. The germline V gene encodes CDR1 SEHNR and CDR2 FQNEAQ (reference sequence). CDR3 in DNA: TGTGCCAGCAGCCCCGCCAGATCCTACGAGCAGTACGTC. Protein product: CASSPARSYEQYV.

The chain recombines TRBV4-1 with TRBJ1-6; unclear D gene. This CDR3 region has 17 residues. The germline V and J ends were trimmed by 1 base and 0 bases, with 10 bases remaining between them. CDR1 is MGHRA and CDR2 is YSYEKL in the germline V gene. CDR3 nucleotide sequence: TGCGCCAGCAGCCAAGGGACGCCTAGCTCCTATAATTCACCCCTCCACTTT. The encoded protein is CASSQGTPSSYNSPLHF.

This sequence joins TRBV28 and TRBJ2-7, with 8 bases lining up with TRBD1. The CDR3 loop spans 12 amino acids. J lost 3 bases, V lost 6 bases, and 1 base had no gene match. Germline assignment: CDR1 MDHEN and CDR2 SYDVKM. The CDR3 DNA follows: TGTGCCAGCAGGGGGACAGGCTACGAGCAGTACTTC. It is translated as CASRGTGYEQYF.

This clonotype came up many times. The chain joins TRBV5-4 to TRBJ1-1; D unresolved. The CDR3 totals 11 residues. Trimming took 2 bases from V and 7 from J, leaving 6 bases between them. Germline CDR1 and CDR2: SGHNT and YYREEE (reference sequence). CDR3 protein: CASSFLSEAFF. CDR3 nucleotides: TGTGCCAGCAGCTTTTTAAGTGAAGCTTTCTTT.

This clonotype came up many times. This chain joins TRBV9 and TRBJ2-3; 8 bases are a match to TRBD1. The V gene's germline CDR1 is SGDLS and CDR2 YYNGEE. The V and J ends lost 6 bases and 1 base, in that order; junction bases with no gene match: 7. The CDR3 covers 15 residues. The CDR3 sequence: CASNQGARGTDTQYF. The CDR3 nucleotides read TGTGCCAGCAACCAGGGGGCGCGAGGCACAGATACGCAGTATTTT.

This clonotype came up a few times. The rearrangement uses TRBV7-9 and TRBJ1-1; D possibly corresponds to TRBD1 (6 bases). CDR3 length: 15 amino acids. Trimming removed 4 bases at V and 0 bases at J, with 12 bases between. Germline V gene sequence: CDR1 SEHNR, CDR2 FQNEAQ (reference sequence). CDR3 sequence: CASSYGTNMNTEAFF. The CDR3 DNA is TGTGCCAGCAGCTACGGGACAAATATGAACACTGAAGCTTTCTTT.

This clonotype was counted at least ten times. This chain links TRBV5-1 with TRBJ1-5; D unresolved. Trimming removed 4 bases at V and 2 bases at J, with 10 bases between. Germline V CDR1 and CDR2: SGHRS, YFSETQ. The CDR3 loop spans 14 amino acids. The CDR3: CASSPSDGNQPQHF. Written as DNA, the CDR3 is TGCGCCAGCAGCCCTTCGGACGGCAATCAGCCCCAGCATTTT.

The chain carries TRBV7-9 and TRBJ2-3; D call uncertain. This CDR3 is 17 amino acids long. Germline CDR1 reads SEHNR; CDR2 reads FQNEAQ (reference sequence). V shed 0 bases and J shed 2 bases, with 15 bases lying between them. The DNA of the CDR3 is TGTGCCAGCAGCTTAGCGGGAACTCTAGAGACCACAGATACGCAGTATTTT. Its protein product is CASSLAGTLETTDTQYF.

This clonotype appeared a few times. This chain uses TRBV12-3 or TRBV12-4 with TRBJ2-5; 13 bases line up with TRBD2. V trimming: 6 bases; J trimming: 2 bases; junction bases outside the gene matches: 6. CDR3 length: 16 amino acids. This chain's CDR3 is CASSLGLAGEQETQYF. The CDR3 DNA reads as TGTGCCAGCAGCCTTGGACTAGCGGGGGAGCAAGAGACCCAGTACTTC.

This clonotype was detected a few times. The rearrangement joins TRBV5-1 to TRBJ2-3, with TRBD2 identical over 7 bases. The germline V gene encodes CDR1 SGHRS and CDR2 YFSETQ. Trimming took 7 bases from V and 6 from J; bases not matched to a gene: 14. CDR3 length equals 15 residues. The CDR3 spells CASSWGGTDYDTQYF. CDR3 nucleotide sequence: TGCGCCAGCTCATGGGGGGGGACGGACTACGATACGCAGTATTTT.

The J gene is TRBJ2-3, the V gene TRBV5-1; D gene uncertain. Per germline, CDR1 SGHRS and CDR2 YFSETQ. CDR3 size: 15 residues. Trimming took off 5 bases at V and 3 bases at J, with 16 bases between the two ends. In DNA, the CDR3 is TGCGCCAGCAGTGCGAGGCCCTCTGGAACAGATACGCAGTATTTT. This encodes CASSARPSGTDTQYF.

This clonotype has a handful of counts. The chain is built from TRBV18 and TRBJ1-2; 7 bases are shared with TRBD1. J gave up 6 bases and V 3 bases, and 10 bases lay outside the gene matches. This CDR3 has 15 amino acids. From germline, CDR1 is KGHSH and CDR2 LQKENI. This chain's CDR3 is CASSPGTAPEDGYTF. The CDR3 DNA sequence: TGTGCCAGCTCACCCGGGACAGCCCCCGAGGATGGCTACACCTTC.

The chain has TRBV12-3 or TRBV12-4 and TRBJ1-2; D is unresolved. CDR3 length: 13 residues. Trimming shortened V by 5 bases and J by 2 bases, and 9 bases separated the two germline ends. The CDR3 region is CASSLGINYGYTF. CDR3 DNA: TGTGCCAGCAGTCTCGGGATCAACTATGGCTACACCTTC.

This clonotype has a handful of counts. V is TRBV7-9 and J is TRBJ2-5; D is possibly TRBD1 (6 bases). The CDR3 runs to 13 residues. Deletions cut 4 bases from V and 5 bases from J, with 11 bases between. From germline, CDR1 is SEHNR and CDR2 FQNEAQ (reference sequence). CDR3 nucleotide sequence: TGTGCCAGCAGCTCCGGGACAAAGGAGACCCAGTACTTC. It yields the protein CASSSGTKETQYF.

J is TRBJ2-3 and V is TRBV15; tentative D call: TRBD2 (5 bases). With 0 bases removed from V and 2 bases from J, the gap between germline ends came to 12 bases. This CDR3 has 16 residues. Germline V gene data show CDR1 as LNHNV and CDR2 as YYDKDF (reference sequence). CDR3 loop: CATSRDFGLATDTQYF. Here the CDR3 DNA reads TGTGCCACCAGCAGAGATTTTGGCCTAGCCACAGATACGCAGTATTTT.

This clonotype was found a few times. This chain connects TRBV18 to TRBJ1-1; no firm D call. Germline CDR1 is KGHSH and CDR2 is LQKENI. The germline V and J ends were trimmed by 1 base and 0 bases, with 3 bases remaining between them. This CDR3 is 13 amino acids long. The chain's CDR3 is CASSPRLNTEAFF. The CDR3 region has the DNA TGTGCCAGCTCACCACGGTTGAACACTGAAGCTTTCTTT.

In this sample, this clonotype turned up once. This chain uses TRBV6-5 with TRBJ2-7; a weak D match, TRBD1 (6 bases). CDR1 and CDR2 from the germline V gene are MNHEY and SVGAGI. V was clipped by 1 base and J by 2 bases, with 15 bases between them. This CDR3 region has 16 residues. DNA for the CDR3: TGTGCCAGCAGTTACTGCGACCGGGACACCACCTACGAGCAGTACTTC. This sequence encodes CASSYCDRDTTYEQYF.

The CDR3 nucleotides are TGCGCCAGCAGCCAAGATCATTACGAGCGGCAGTTCTTC. Translation gives CASSQDHYERQFF. V and J are TRBV4-3 and TRBJ2-1; D gene unclear. Germline CDR1 reads LGHNA; CDR2 reads YSLEER. The CDR3 extends over 13 amino acids. V was clipped by 0 bases and J by 12 bases, with 12 bases between them.

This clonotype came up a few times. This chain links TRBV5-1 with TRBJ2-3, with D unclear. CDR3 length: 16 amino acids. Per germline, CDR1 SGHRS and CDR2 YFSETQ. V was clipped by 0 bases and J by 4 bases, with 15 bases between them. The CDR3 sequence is CASSLASSSASDTQYF. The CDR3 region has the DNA TGCGCCAGCAGCTTGGCCAGCTCGTCGGCGTCAGATACGCAGTATTTT. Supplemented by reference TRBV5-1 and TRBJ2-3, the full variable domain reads KAGVTQTPRYLIKTRGQQVTLSCSPISGHRSVSWYQQTPGQGLQFLFEYFSETQRNKGNFPGRFSGRQFSNSRSEMNVSTLELGDSALYLCASSLASSSASDTQYFGPGTRLTVL.